These 15 T cell receptor beta chains were sequenced from one sample in a study of blood T cells in healthy people across ages. The authors ran a second PCR of about 6 to 12 cycles using a sample-barcoded 5' primer and a J-beta primer mix. TCRdb redid the calling of the 5' RACE reads with MiXCR, one entry per CDR3 protein. This sample has hundreds of thousands of distinct CDR3 sequences; around 54% occur once, and the top ten carry over 30%. Material for sequencing was blood. These TCRs come from a man in his 60s in good health.

This clonotype was detected only a few times. The chain combines TRBV24-1 with TRBJ2-1; D gene ambiguous. Between the trimmed V and J ends, which lost 1 base and 8 bases, there was a span of 5 bases. This CDR3 comprises 12 residues. Per the germline V gene, CDR1 is KGHDR and CDR2 is SFDVKD. CDR3 sequence: CATSDFRDEQFF. CDR3 DNA: TGTGCCACCAGTGATTTTCGCGATGAGCAGTTCTTC.

This clonotype appeared a few times. The rearrangement joins TRBV7-2 to TRBJ2-4, with 10 bases fitting TRBD1. CDR3 size: 15 residues. J was trimmed by 6 bases and V by 0 bases; bases with no gene match: 2. Germline values: CDR1 SGHTA, CDR2 FQGNSA. The CDR3 region is CASSLAGTGVNIQYF. The CDR3 nucleotides are TGTGCCAGCAGCTTAGCCGGGACAGGGGTAAACATTCAGTACTTC.

This rearrangement joins TRBV9 to TRBJ2-7; 7 nucleotides line up with TRBD2. The germline V gene has CDR1 SGDLS and CDR2 YYNGEE. V trimming: 0 bases; J trimming: 7 bases; junction bases outside the gene matches: 13. The CDR3 totals 16 residues. The CDR3 DNA sequence: TGTGCCAGCAGCGTAGGATCCAGCGGGGCCTACAATGAGCAGTACTTC. This gives the protein CASSVGSSGAYNEQYF.

In this sample, this clonotype turned up once. This chain joins TRBV20-1 and TRBJ1-1, with D unclear. The germline V gene has CDR1 DFQATT and CDR2 SNEGSKA (reference sequence). The V end lost 0 bases, the J end lost 0 bases, and 17 bases lay between the germline ends. CDR3 length equals 17 residues. The CDR3 reads CSARDPTKVGMNTEAFF. CDR3 bases: TGCAGTGCTAGAGATCCCACCAAAGTAGGCATGAACACTGAAGCTTTCTTT.

This chain joins TRBV29-1 and TRBJ2-1; D gene uncertain. V was shortened by 6 bases and J by 2 bases, with 14 bases between the two germline ends. Germline V CDR1 and CDR2: SQVTM, ANQGSEA. CDR3 length: 14 residues. This CDR3 reads CSVVPMATYNEQFF. DNA for the CDR3: TGCAGCGTGGTACCTATGGCTACCTACAATGAGCAGTTCTTC.

This clonotype was observed a few times. A single base separates this from a much larger clone, so it may be a read error. The chain combines TRBV6-1 with TRBJ2-1, with 12 nucleotides matching TRBD2. The length of the CDR3 is 14 residues. Germline CDR1 MNHNS, CDR2 SASEGT. V gave up 8 bases and J gave up 11 bases; unmatched junction bases: 10. CDR3 in DNA: TGTGCCAGCGGATCTAGCGGGGGGGACCATAAGCAGTTCTTC. Its protein is CASGSSGGDHKQFF.

This clonotype was seen once. The chain has TRBV7-9 and TRBJ2-7; TRBD1 might be the D (5 bases). The CDR3 length is 13 residues. Germline-derived CDR1 and CDR2 are SEHNR and FQNEAQ (reference sequence). V was shortened by 7 bases and J by 3 bases, with 13 bases between the two germline ends. The CDR3 loop is CASNLDTVYEQYF. Here the CDR3 DNA reads TGTGCCAGCAACTTGGACACTGTCTACGAGCAGTACTTC.

The V and J genes are TRBV5-1 and TRBJ2-1, with 8 bases fitting TRBD2. Germline loops: CDR1 SGHRS, CDR2 YFSETQ. The trim removed 7 bases at V and 5 bases at J, leaving 5 bases unmatched. The CDR3 extends over 13 amino acids. The CDR3 DNA reads TGCGCCAGCGCCGGGGGGGGGAACAATGAGCAGTTCTTC. This sequence encodes CASAGGGNNEQFF.

The chain has TRBV7-2 and TRBJ2-6; maybe TRBD1 (6 bases). Trimming removed 5 bases at V and 2 bases at J, with 16 bases between. The germline V gene encodes CDR1 SGHTA and CDR2 FQGNSA. The CDR3 contains 17 residues. This chain's CDR3 is CASSPSVGAPGANVLTF. The CDR3 coding sequence is TGTGCCAGCAGCCCTAGTGTGGGGGCGCCTGGGGCCAACGTCCTGACTTTC.

Concerning this clonotype: This could be a read error, since a much larger clone is one nucleotide away. This sequence joins TRBV24-1 and TRBJ2-5, with D perhaps TRBD2 (6 bases). The germline CDR1 and CDR2 sequences are KGHDR and SFDVKD. Deletions cut 0 bases from V and 6 bases from J, with 16 bases between. CDR3 length: 16 amino acids. The CDR3 protein is CATSDLHGEAKKTQYF. The CDR3 nucleotides read TGTGCCACCAGTGATTTGCATGGGGAGGCCAAGAAGACCCAGTACTTC.

The CDR3: CSGRDYADTQYF. CDR3 bases: TGCAGTGGGAGGGACTACGCAGATACGCAGTATTTT. This chain uses TRBV20-1 with TRBJ2-3; 7 bases agree with TRBD2. Unmatched junction bases numbered 5, after V lost 7 bases and J lost 4 bases. CDR3 length: 12 residues. Germline assignment: CDR1 DFQATT and CDR2 SNEGSKA (reference sequence).

The gene calls are TRBV29-1 and TRBJ2-1; TRBD1 aligns across 7 bases. The CDR3 has 11 amino acids. Unmatched junction bases numbered 7, after V lost 7 bases and J lost 10 bases. Germline V gene data show CDR1 as SQVTM and CDR2 as ANQGSEA. The CDR3 region is CSGQTGVEQFF. DNA for the CDR3: TGCAGCGGCCAAACAGGGGTAGAGCAGTTCTTC.

This clonotype was detected a few times. The rearrangement joins TRBV5-1 to TRBJ2-1; TRBD2 is a possible D gene (7 bases). The CDR3 has 15 residues. Germline CDR1 SGHRS, CDR2 YFSETQ. V was cut by 6 bases and J by 8 bases, with 21 bases left in between. The CDR3 is CASKRSGGPTDEQFF. The DNA of the CDR3 is TGCGCCAGCAAGAGGTCGGGGGGCCCGACGGATGAGCAGTTCTTC.

This clonotype showed up many times. V gene TRBV18 combines with J gene TRBJ2-7, with a weak D call TRBD2 (6 bases). V was cut by 3 bases and J by 5 bases, with 11 bases left in between. The V gene's germline CDR1 is KGHSH and CDR2 LQKENI. The CDR3 is 13 residues long. CDR3 bases: TGTGCCAGCTCACCTCGACTAGTGGACGAGCAGTACTTC. Encoded protein: CASSPRLVDEQYF.

This clonotype was seen more than once but under ten times. This chain uses TRBV2 with TRBJ1-2, with 8 positions matching TRBD1. V was clipped by 5 bases and J by 8 bases; unmatched bases: 1. In germline, CDR1 is SNHLY, CDR2 FYNNEI. This CDR3 region has 11 residues. The CDR3 spells CASSRTGGYTF. DNA of the CDR3: TGTGCCAGCAGTAGGACAGGGGGCTACACCTTC. Combining the CDR3 with reference TRBV2 and TRBJ1-2 gives the whole variable domain EPEVTQTPSHQVTQMGQEVILRCVPISNHLYFYWYRQILGQKVEFLVSFYNNEISEKSEIFDDQFSVERPDGSNFTLKIRSTKLEDSAMYFCASSRTGGYTFGSGTRLTVV.